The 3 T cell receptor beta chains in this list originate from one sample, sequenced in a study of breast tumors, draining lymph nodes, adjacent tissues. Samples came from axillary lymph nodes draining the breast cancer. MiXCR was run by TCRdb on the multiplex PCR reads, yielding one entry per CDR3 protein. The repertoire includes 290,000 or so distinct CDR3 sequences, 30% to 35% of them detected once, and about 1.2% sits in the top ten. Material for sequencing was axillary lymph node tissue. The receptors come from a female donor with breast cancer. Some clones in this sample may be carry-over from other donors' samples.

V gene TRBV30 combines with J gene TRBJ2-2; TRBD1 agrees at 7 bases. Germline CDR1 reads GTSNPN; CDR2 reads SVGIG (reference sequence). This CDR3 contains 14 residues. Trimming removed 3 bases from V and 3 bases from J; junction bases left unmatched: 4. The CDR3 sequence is CAWRTGRDTGELFF. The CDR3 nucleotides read TGTGCCTGGAGGACAGGGCGGGACACCGGGGAGCTGTTTTTT.

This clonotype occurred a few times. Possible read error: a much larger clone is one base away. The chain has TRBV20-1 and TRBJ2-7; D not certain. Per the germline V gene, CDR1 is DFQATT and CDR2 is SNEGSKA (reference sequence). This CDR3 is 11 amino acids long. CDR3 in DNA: TGCAGTGCTAGCTTGGGCGGCGAGCAGTCCTTC. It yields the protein CSASLGGEQSF.

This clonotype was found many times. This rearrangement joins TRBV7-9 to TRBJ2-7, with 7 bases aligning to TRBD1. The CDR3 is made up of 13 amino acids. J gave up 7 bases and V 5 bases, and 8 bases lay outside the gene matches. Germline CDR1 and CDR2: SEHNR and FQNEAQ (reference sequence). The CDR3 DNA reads TGTGCCAGCAGCCTGACACAGGGGTGGGAGCAGTACTTC. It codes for CASSLTQGWEQYF.